Listed here is a single TCR beta chain. Its antigen is still unknown. These data are taken from a study of response to subunit inactivated influenza vaccine. The study, taken as a whole, reports: Authors suggested few new T cells are recruited by each seasonal influenza vaccination.

TCRdb re-called the RT-PCR reads through MiXCR, storing one row per CDR3 protein. In the table there are about 700,000 distinct CDR3 sequences, 14% of which are singletons. The clonotype comes from a man aged 45 to 65 who received an inactivated influenza vaccine. The sequences come from PBMCs from blood, collected approximately 15 days before vaccination.

The CDR3 reads CASIVSGSWSEQFF. The CDR3 DNA reads TGCGCCAGCATCGTTAGCGGGAGTTGGAGTGAGCAGTTCTTC. The J gene is TRBJ2-1, the V gene TRBV10-2; 9 nucleotides align to TRBD2. Trimming removed 7 bases from V and 9 bases from J; junction bases left unmatched: 10. CDR1 is WSHSY, CDR2 SAAADI, per germline. This CDR3 is 14 amino acids long.